The clone carrying this T cell receptor beta chain was seen more than once but under ten times. The antigen is undetermined. This sample was included in a study of PD-1 blockade in classical Hodgkin lymphoma. Study-wide results and caveats: Sources of repertoire differences remain undefined, possibly disease activity or prior therapy. At baseline, newly diagnosed patients reportedly showed less TCR diversity than healthy donors.

The protocol was immunoSEQ multiplex PCR, while the TCRdb copy is restricted to in-frame clones and leaves out a portion. Of 17,000 or so clones listed, 80% to 95% were seen once; the top ten hold 6.5% to 8.5%. Documented time point: newly diagnosed, previously untreated cHL patient sample. Untreated, newly diagnosed classical Hodgkin lymphoma PBMCs served for comparison. Deletions cut 6 bases from V and 3 bases from J, with 12 bases between. Germline V gene data show CDR1 as LNHDA and CDR2 as SQIVND (reference sequence). The CDR3 length is 14 residues. The specimen was peripheral blood mononuclear cells (PBMCs). The receptor was isolated from a human donor with classical Hodgkin lymphoma. V usage is TRBV19 and J usage is TRBJ1-5, with D possibly TRBD1 on 6 matching bases. CDR3 nucleotides: TGTGCCAGTAGCCCTCGGACAGTCAATCAGCCCCAGCATTTT. As protein: CASSPRTVNQPQHF.